Presented here are 4 T cell receptor beta chains from one specimen sequenced in a study of T cell responses to AZD1222 COVID-19 vaccine. Only in-frame clones appear in the TCRdb table, and some are missing; sequencing was by immunoSEQ multiplex PCR. The data contain more than 75,000 clones, approximately 90% of them singletons. The input for sequencing was peripheral blood, taken on day 0 of AZD1222 vaccination. The receptors originated from an adult in good health.

V is TRBV9 and J is TRBJ1-1, with 8 bases matching TRBD1. The V gene end was trimmed by 3 bases and the J gene end by 5 bases; junction bases not matched to a gene: 12. The germline gives CDR1 SGDLS, CDR2 YYNGEE. The CDR3 totals 16 residues. CDR3 protein: CASSDFRGRGKTEAFF. The DNA of the CDR3 is TGTGCCAGCAGCGATTTCAGGGGGCGCGGGAAAACTGAAGCTTTCTTT.

The V and J genes are TRBV7-6 and TRBJ2-1; no reliable D call. Trimming shortened V by 1 base and J by 0 bases, and 13 bases separated the two germline ends. The CDR3 length is 17 residues. Germline CDR1 and CDR2: SGHVS and FNYEAQ. As DNA, the CDR3 is TGTGCCAGCAGCTTAGGGTCTGGTGGGGTCTCCTACAATGAGCAGTTCTTC. Residues: CASSLGSGGVSYNEQFF.

The chain has TRBV9 and TRBJ1-2; a possible D gene is TRBD1 (5 bases). The CDR3 contains 13 residues. From germline, CDR1 is SGDLS and CDR2 YYNGEE. The V end was cut by 3 bases, the J end by 1 base, with 7 bases between. CDR3 amino acids: CASSAQGNYGYTF. CDR3 bases: TGTGCCAGCAGCGCCCAGGGTAACTATGGCTACACCTTC.

This sequence joins TRBV5-4 and TRBJ1-6, with D possibly matching TRBD1 (6 bases). Germline CDR1 reads SGHNT; CDR2 reads YYREEE (reference sequence). Trimming stripped 9 bases from V and 5 bases from J, with 18 bases between. The CDR3 covers 15 residues. The DNA of the CDR3 is TGTGCCACCAATCGGGGGGCCGGGAATAATTCACCCCTCCACTTT. This sequence encodes CATNRGAGNNSPLHF.